This TCR beta chain was sequenced in a study of response to subunit inactivated influenza vaccine. Study findings and constraints: After each seasonal influenza vaccination, few new T cells are recruited, the authors suggested.

TCRdb redid the calling of the RT-PCR reads with MiXCR, one entry per CDR3 protein. This table holds just over 300,000 distinct CDR3 sequences, about a fifth found once. This clonotype occurred a few times. Its antigen remains unidentified. The V segment lost 6 bases and the J segment 7 bases; nucleotides outside the gene matches: 11. The CDR3 contains 15 residues. This chain links TRBV12-3 or TRBV12-4 with TRBJ2-1; the match to TRBD2 covers 8 bases. The receptor's source is a man in his fifties or sixties who received an inactivated influenza vaccine. The source material was PBMCs from blood, sampled about 19 months after vaccination. This CDR3 is CASRIRLAGNNEQFF. The CDR3 bases are TGTGCCAGCAGGATCCGATTAGCGGGAAATAATGAGCAGTTCTTC.